This is a list of T cell receptor beta chains from one sample in a study of tumor-infiltrating lymphocytes in primary liver carcinoma. MiXCR, run by TCRdb on the multiplex PCR reads, gives a single entry per CDR3 protein. This table has 100,000 or so distinct CDR3 sequences, 69% appearing once. Source material: liver tumor tissue from sampling region 5. Source of these receptors: a woman aged 55 to 70 with primary liver carcinoma and hepatitis B virus infection. The CDR3 runs from the conserved cysteine through the conserved F or W. D genes are given only for firm matches. Expanded clones get a size class; other rows say once, few or many, or leave the size out.

j_call d_call clone_size v_call cdr3_nt cdr3_aa
TRBJ2-1 . . TRBV11-3 TGTGCCGGCAGTTTAGGGGAGGTAGATGAGCAGTTCTTC CAGSLGEVDEQFF
TRBJ2-1 . . TRBV6-1 TGTGTCAGCAGGGGCGCAGGCAATGAGCAATTCTTC CVSRGAGNEQFF
TRBJ2-1 TRBD1 . TRBV18 TGTGCCAGCTCAGCAGACAGGGCGAATGAGCAGTTCTTC CASSADRANEQFF
TRBJ2-3 TRBD2 . TRBV11-2 TGTGCCAGCAGTTCCGCGGGAGTAGGGGATACGCAGTTTTTT CASSSAGVGDTQFF
TRBJ2-3 . . TRBV29-1 TGCAACGTTGGGGGTAGGACCCTCACAGATATGCAGTATTTT CNVGGRTLTDMQYF
TRBJ1-1 TRBD1 . TRBV7-8 TGTACCAGCAGCTTATCACAGGGGAGGACTGAAGCCTTCTTT CTSSLSQGRTEAFF
TRBJ2-7 . many TRBV6-5 TGTGCCAGCAGTTCGACGGACTGGACCTACGAGCAGTACTTC CASSSTDWTYEQYF
TRBJ2-4 . . TRBV11-2 TGTGCCAGCAACTTAGATGATTGGAGGCGCGACATTCAGTACTTC CASNLDDWRRDIQYF
TRBJ2-3 TRBD2 many TRBV5-1 TGCGCCAGCAGTACCCTCGCGGGAGTCGGTGATACGCAGTATTTT CASSTLAGVGDTQYF
TRBJ2-3 . many TRBV5-4 TGTGCCAGCAGCTTCCCAGGGAGACATAGCACAGATACGCAGTATTTT CASSFPGRHSTDTQYF
TRBJ1-5 . many TRBV10-2 TGCGCCAGCACGGGGATCAATAGCAATCAGCCCCAGCATTTT CASTGINSNQPQHF
TRBJ2-1 . once TRBV11-2 TGTGCCAACAGCCACCCCGACAAGGGGGGGAATGAGCAGTTCTTC CANSHPDKGGNEQFF
TRBJ1-2 . many TRBV7-9 TGTGCCAGCAGCGGAAGAGGGACTGCCTACTATGGCTACACCTTC CASSGRGTAYYGYTF
TRBJ1-6 . . TRBV10-3 TGTACCATCAGTGAGTCCAATACAGGGTCGGGCTCACCCCTCCACTTT CTISESNTGSGSPLHF
TRBJ1-4 . . TRBV4-1 TGCGCCAGCAGCCAAGGAATGAGGCCAGCGGACTCGAGTGAAAAACTGTCTTTT CASSQGMRPADSSEKLSF
TRBJ2-3 TRBD2 many TRBV4-1 TGCGCCAGCAGGTCAGCTAGCGGGATTCTAGATACGCAGTATTTT CASRSASGILDTQYF
TRBJ2-7 TRBD2 . TRBV10-2 TGCGCCAGCGAGGGGACTAACAACGAGCAGTGCTTC CASEGTNNEQCF
TRBJ2-7 TRBD2 many TRBV4-1 TGCGCCAGCAGCCATATTAGCGGGGCTTCCTACGAGCAGTACTTC CASSHISGASYEQYF
TRBJ2-7 . . TRBV10-3 TGTGCCATCAATGCCAACAGGCAGACCTACGAGCAGTACTTC CAINANRQTYEQYF